The entry that follows covers one T cell receptor (beta chain) sequence. Its specificity is unknown. The CDR3 totals 16 residues. Trimming cost V 4 bases and J 5 bases, with 18 bases left between them. Per germline, CDR1 ENHRY and CDR2 SYGVKD. The data originate from a study of cytomegalovirus exposure and HLA in healthy donors. TCRdb's table, derived via immunoSEQ multiplex PCR, lists solely in-frame clones and lacks some. Among about 130,000 clones listed, just under 90% were seen once. Study outcomes and limitations: Published work reported that the classifier diagnosed cytomegalovirus status with high specificity and sensitivity. The investigators catalogued 180 or so TCR beta chains as cytomegalovirus-associated. It was found in a later analysis that first-cohort TCR clusters tended to co-occur in the 130 or so validation repertoires. Most TCR sequences proved rare, with some public TCRs found in many donors.

What was sequenced was PBMCs. This sequence originates from a man aged 25-40 years in good health and CMV-seronegative. The chain couples TRBV10-3 to TRBJ2-1; a possible D gene is TRBD1 (6 bases). Written as DNA, the CDR3 is TGTGCCATCAGTGCATCCCTCACAGGGCGTAACAATGAGCAGTTCTTC. It encodes CAISASLTGRNNEQFF.